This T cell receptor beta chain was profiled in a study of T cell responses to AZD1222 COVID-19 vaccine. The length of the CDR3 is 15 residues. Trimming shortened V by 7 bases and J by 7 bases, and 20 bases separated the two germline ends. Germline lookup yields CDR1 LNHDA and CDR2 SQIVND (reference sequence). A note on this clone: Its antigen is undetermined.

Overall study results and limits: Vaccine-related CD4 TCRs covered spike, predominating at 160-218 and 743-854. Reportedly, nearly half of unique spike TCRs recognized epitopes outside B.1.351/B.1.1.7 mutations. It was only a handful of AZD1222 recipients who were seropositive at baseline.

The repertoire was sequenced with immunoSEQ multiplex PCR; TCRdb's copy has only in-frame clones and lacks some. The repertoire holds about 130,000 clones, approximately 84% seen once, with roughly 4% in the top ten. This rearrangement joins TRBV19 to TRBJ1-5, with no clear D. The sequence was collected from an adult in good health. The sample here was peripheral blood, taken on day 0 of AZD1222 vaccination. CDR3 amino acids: CASTSSGSSRQPQHF. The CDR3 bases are TGTGCCAGTACTTCAAGCGGGAGTTCCAGGCAGCCCCAGCATTTT.